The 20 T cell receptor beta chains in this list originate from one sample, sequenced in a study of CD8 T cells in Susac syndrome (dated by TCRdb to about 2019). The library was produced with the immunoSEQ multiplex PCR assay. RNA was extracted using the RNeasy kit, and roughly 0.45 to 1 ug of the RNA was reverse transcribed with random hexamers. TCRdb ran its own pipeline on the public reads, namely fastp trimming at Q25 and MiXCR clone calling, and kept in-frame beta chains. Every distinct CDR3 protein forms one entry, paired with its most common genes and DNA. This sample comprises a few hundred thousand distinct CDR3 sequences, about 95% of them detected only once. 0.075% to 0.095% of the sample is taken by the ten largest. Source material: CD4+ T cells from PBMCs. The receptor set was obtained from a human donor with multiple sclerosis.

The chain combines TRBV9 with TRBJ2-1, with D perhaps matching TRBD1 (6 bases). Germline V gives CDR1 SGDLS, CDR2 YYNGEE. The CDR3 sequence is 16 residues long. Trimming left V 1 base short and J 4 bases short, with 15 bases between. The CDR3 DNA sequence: TGTGCCAGCAGCGTACTCTCCGGACAGAGATACAATGAGCAGTTCTTC. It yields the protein CASSVLSGQRYNEQFF. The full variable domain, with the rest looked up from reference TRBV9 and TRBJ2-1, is DSGVTQTPKHLITATGQRVTLRCSPRSGDLSVYWYQQSLDQGLQFLIQYYNGEERAKGNILERFSAQQFPDLHSELNLSSLELGDSALYFCASSVLSGQRYNEQFFGPGTRLTVL.

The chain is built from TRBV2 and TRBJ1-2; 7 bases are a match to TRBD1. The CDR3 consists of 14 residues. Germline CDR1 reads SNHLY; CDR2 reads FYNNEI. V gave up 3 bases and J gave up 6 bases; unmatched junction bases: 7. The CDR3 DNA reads TGTGCCAGCAGTGATAACAGGGGAGACGATGGCTACACCTTC. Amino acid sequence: CASSDNRGDDGYTF.

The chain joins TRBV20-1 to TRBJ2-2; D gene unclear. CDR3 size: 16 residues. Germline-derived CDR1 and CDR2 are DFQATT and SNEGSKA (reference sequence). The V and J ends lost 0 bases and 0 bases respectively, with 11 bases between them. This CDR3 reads CSAREGRRSNTGELFF. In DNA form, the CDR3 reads TGCAGTGCTAGAGAAGGCCGGCGGTCGAACACCGGGGAGCTGTTTTTT.

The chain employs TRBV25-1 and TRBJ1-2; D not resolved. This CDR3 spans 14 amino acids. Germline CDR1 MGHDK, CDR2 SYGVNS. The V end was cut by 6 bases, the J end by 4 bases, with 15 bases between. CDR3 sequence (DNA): TGTGCCAGCAGCCGAATAGATCTTGGCTATGGCTACACCTTC. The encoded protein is CASSRIDLGYGYTF.

CDR3 nucleotide sequence: TGCAGTGCTAGTACTGGGGCTGAAGCTTTCTTT. Residues: CSASTGAEAFF. The chain couples TRBV20-1 to TRBJ1-1; D is uncertain. The CDR3 sequence is 11 residues long. Looked up from germline, CDR1 is DFQATT and CDR2 is SNEGSKA (reference sequence). V dropped 3 bases and J dropped 6 bases, with 8 bases sitting between them.

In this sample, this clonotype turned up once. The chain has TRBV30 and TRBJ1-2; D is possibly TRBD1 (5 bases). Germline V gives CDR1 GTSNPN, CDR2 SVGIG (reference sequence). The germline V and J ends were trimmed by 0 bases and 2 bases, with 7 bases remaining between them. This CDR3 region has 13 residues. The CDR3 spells CAWSVQENYGYTF. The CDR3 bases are TGTGCCTGGAGTGTACAGGAGAACTATGGCTACACCTTC.

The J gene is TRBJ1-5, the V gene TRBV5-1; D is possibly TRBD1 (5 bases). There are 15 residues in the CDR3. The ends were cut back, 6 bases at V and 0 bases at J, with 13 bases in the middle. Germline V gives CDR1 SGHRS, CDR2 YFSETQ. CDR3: CASKPGTDSNQPQHF. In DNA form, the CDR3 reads TGCGCCAGCAAACCCGGGACGGATAGCAATCAGCCCCAGCATTTT.

The CDR3, as DNA: TGTGCCAGCAGTCTTCCCTGGAACTACAATGAGCAGTTCTTC. Its translation: CASSLPWNYNEQFF. The chain joins TRBV12-3 or TRBV12-4 to TRBJ2-1; the D is unclear. CDR3 size: 14 residues. V shed 5 bases and J shed 3 bases, with 11 bases lying between them.

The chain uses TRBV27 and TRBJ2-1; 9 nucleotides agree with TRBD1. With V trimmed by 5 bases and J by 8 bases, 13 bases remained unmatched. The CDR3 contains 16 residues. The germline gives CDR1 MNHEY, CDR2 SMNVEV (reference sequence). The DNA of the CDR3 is TGTGCCAGCAGTACGCAGCCGGGACAGGGTATTGATGAGCAGTTCTTC. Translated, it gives CASSTQPGQGIDEQFF.

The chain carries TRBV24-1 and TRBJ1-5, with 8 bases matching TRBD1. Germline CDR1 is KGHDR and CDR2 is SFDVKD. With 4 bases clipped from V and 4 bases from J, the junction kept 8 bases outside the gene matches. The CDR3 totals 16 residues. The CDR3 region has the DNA TGTGCCACCAGTGACCCAGGACAGGGCTGGAATCAGCCCCAGCATTTT. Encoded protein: CATSDPGQGWNQPQHF.

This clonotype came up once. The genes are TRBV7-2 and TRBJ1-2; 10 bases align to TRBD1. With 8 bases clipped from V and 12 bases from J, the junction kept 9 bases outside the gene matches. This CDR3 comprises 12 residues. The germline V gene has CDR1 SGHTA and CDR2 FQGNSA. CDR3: CASGGRTGGNTF. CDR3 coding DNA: TGTGCCAGCGGCGGGCGGACAGGGGGAAACACCTTC.

The CDR3 loop reads CASSYGILETQYF. CDR3 bases: TGCGCCAGCAGCTACGGCATTTTAGAGACCCAGTACTTC. This chain connects TRBV4-1 to TRBJ2-5; no reliable D call. Per the germline V gene, CDR1 is MGHRA and CDR2 is YSYEKL. V was cut by 5 bases and J by 4 bases, with 11 bases left in between. The CDR3 consists of 13 residues.

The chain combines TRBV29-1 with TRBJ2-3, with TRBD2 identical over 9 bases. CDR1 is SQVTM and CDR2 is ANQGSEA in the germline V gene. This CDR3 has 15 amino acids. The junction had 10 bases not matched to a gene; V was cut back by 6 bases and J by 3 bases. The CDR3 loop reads CSVQGTSGSTDTQYF. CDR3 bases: TGCAGCGTACAGGGTACTAGCGGGTCGACAGATACGCAGTATTTT.

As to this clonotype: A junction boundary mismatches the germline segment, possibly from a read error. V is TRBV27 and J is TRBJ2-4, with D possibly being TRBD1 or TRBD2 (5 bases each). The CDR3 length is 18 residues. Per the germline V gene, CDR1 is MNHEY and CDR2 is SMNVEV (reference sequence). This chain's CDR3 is CASSLSPGRSLAKNIQYF. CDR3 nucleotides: TGTGCCAGCAGTCTATCCCCGGGACGGTCTCTAGCCAAAAACATTCAGTACTTC.

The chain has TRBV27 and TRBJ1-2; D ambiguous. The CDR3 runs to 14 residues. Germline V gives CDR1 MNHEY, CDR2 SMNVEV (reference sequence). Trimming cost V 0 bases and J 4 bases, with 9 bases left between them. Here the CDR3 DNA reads TGTGCCAGCAGTTTATCGAGTGGGCGCTATGGCTACACCTTC. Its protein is CASSLSSGRYGYTF.

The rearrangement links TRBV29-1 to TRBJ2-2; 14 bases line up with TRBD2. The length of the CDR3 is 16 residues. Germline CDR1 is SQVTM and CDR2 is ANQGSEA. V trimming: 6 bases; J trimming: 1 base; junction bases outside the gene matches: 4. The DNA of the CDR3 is TGCAGCGTGACTAGCGGGAGGGGTTGGAACACCGGGGAGCTGTTTTTT. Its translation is CSVTSGRGWNTGELFF.

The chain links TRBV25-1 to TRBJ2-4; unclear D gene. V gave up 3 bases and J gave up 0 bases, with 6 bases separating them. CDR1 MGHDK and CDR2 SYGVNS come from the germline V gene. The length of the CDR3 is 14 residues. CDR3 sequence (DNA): TGTGCCAGCAGTGACGGTATAGCCAAAAACATTCAGTACTTC. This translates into CASSDGIAKNIQYF.

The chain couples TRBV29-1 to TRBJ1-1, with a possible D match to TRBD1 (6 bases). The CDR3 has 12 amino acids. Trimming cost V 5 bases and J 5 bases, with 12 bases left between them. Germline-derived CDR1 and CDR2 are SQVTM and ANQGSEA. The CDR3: CSVQGFATEAFF. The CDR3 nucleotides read TGCAGCGTTCAGGGGTTCGCGACTGAAGCTTTCTTT.

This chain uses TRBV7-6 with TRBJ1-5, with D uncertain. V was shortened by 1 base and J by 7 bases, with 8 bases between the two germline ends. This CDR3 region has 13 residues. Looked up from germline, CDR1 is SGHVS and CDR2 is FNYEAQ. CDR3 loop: CASSLEHEQPQHF. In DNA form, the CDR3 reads TGTGCCAGCAGCTTAGAACACGAGCAGCCCCAGCATTTT.

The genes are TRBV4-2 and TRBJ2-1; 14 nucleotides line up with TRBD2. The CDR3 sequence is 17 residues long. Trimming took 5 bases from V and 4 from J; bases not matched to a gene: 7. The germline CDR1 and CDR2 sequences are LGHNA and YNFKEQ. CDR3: CASSKGLAGGQYNEQFF. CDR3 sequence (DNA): TGTGCCAGCAGCAAAGGACTAGCGGGAGGCCAATACAATGAGCAGTTCTTC.